A single sample gave rise to the 8 T cell receptor beta chains below, sequenced in a study of T cells in Graves' hyperthyroidism and ophthalmopathy. There were TCR beta CDR3 regions amplified from RNA transcripts. The HTBI primer set served for first-round RT-PCR of the TCR CDR3. A single record per CDR3 protein comes from TCRdb applying MiXCR to the multiplex PCR reads. The sample has fewer than 300,000 distinct CDR3 sequences, 20% to 30% seen once; the top ten hold about 30%. Sequenced sample: blood. The origin of the receptors is a man in his forties with Graves' hyperthyroidism that later progressed to Graves' ophthalmopathy.

This clonotype was recorded many times. This chain connects TRBV28 to TRBJ1-2; no definite D call. CDR3 length: 14 amino acids. The V and J ends lost 3 bases and 4 bases respectively, with 12 bases between them. The germline gives CDR1 MDHEN, CDR2 SYDVKM. CDR3 sequence reads: CASSFGDSGYGYTF. The CDR3 DNA reads as TGTGCCAGCAGTTTTGGGGATTCGGGCTATGGCTACACCTTC.

This clonotype came up a few times. The chain uses TRBV2 and TRBJ2-7, with D unresolved. The CDR3 has 14 amino acids. Between the trimmed V and J ends, which lost 4 bases and 0 bases, there was a span of 10 bases. In germline, CDR1 is SNHLY, CDR2 FYNNEI. The CDR3 protein is CASSVEAHSYEQYF. The CDR3 region has the DNA TGTGCCAGCAGTGTAGAGGCCCACTCCTACGAGCAGTACTTC.

The V gene is TRBV2, the J gene TRBJ1-6; TRBD1 is a possible D gene (6 bases). Trimming took 10 bases from V and 9 from J, leaving 13 bases between them. The CDR3 is made up of 12 amino acids. In germline, CDR1 is SNHLY, CDR2 FYNNEI. This CDR3 is CATGQTVSPLHF. In DNA form, the CDR3 reads TGTGCCACTGGACAGACTGTTTCACCCCTCCACTTT.

This clonotype came up many times. The rearrangement links TRBV7-2 to TRBJ2-7; D may be TRBD1 (6 bases). Between the trimmed V and J ends, which lost 3 bases and 1 base, there was a span of 13 bases. This CDR3 region has 15 residues. Germline CDR1 and CDR2: SGHTA and FQGNSA. CDR3 DNA sequence: TGTGCCAGCAGCTTGGGGGCTAGCTCATCCTACGAGCAGTACTTC. It translates to CASSLGASSSYEQYF.

This chain uses TRBV6-1 with TRBJ2-7, with 7 bases fitting TRBD1. Germline-derived CDR1 and CDR2 are MNHNS and SASEGT. This CDR3 is built from 12 residues. V dropped 10 bases and J dropped 6; count of bases not matched to a gene: 9. The chain's CDR3 is CAIDKQGREQYF. DNA of the CDR3: TGTGCCATCGACAAACAGGGGCGCGAGCAGTACTTC.

This clonotype was detected ten times or more. The J gene is TRBJ1-1, the V gene TRBV29-1; possibly TRBD1 for D (5 bases). This CDR3 has 14 residues. V was cut by 0 bases and J by 4 bases, with 12 bases left in between. Germline assignment: CDR1 SQVTM and CDR2 ANQGSEA. The CDR3 DNA sequence: TGCAGCGTTGAAGAAACGGCAGGGTTCACTGAAGCTTTCTTT. Translation: CSVEETAGFTEAFF.

The chain uses TRBV5-4 and TRBJ2-4, with TRBD2 as a possible D gene (6 bases). Trimming removed 4 bases from V and 9 bases from J, with 26 bases in between. The CDR3 sequence is 17 residues long. Germline-derived CDR1 and CDR2 are SGHNT and YYREEE (reference sequence). CDR3 loop: CASSPSAGREWVSIQYF. As DNA, the CDR3 is TGTGCCAGCAGCCCAAGCGCGGGGCGGGAATGGGTTAGCATTCAGTACTTC.

This clonotype appeared many times. The chain has TRBV2 and TRBJ1-1; D unclear. From germline, CDR1 is SNHLY and CDR2 FYNNEI. V lost 7 bases and J lost 1, with 10 bases in between. The CDR3 is made up of 13 amino acids. In DNA form, the CDR3 reads TGTGCCAGCACTGGTCAGCAGAACACTGAAGCTTTCTTT. Its translation is CASTGQQNTEAFF.